This TCR beta chain was sequenced in a study of shared clonotypes between healthy human individuals. Whole-study results and caveats: All-four-donor shared clonotypes had higher generation probabilities than non-shared clonotypes did. Naive subsets, compared against memory subsets, generally had larger estimated richness values.

This clone showed up just a few times. Its target is unknown. V was shortened by 4 bases and J by 0 bases, with 18 bases between the two germline ends. The germline gives CDR1 SGHDN, CDR2 FVKESK. The CDR3 totals 17 residues. Sequencing was performed with immunoSEQ multiplex PCR; in TCRdb, only in-frame clones are kept and a portion is missing. The sample has fewer than 400,000 clones, approximately 79% seen once. This receptor was obtained from a man aged 30 to 45 in good health. The chain combines TRBV14 with TRBJ1-1; unclear D gene. The sample was memory CD4+ T cells sorted from blood. Subset reported: CD45RA-negative fraction. DNA of the CDR3: TGTGCCAGCAGCCCCCGCAGGTTTCCCTACCTGAACACTGAAGCTTTCTTT. Encoded protein: CASSPRRFPYLNTEAFF.